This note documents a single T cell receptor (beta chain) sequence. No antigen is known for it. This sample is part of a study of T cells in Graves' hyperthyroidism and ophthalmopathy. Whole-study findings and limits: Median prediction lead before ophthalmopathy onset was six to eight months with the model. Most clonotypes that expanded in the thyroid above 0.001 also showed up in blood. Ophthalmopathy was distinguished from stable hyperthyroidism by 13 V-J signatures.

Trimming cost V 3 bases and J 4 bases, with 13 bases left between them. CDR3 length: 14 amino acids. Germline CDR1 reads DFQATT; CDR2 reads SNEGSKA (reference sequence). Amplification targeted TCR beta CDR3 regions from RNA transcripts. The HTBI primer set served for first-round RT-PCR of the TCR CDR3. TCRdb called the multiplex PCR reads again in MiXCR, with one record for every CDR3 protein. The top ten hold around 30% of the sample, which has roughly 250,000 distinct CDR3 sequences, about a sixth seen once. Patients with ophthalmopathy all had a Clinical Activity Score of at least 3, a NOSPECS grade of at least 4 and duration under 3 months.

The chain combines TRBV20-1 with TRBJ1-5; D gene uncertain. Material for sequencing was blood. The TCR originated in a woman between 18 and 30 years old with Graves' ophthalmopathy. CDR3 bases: TGCAGTGCTAGGAATACCCTGGGGAATCAGCCCCAGCATTTT. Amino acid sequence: CSARNTLGNQPQHF.